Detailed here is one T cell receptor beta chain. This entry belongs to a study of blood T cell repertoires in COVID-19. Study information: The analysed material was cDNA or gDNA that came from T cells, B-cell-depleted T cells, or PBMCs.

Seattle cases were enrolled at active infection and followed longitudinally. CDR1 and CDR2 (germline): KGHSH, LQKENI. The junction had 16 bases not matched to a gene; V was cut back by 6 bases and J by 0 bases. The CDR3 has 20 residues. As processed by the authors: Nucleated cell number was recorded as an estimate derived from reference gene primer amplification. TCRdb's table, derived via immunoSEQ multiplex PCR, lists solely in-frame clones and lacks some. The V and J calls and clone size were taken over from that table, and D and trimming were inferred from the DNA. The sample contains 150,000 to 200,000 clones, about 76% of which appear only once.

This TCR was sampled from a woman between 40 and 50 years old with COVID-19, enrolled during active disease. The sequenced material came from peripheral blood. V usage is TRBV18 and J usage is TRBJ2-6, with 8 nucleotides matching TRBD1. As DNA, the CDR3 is TGTGCCAGCTCGCGACGCACCTTCGGGCAGGGGGCCTCTGGGGCCAACGTCCTGACTTTC. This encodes CASSRRTFGQGASGANVLTF.